The clone carrying this TCR beta chain was observed a few times. The antigen remains undetermined. V was trimmed by 0 bases and J by 4 bases, leaving 10 bases between them. The CDR3 length is 15 residues. From germline, CDR1 is SGHNT and CDR2 YENEEA. The entry originates in a study of beta chain features in type 1 diabetes. Study-level results: TCRB CDR3s from Type 1 diabetes patients were moderately but significantly shorter in all four CD4+ subsets.

Every bit of the isolated RNA underwent reverse transcription, so sequencing read expressed TCRB transcripts. This table comes from immunoSEQ multiplex PCR, and its TCRdb copy is limited to in-frame clones, with some not included. The table has about 930,000 clones, 15% to 20% seen once. Every participating donor gave one draw, a heparinised blood sample averaging approximately 120 mL. Sorting that relied on CD45RO/CCR7/CD25/CD127/CD95/CD27 yielded CD4+ naive, central memory, regulatory and stem cell-like memory cells. Source material: naive CD4+ T cells from blood. V is TRBV11-3 and J is TRBJ2-1; D not resolved. This receptor was taken from a woman aged 18 to 35 in good health. The CDR3 protein is CASSLDPQPYNEQFF. The CDR3 DNA follows: TGTGCCAGCAGCTTAGATCCCCAGCCTTACAATGAGCAGTTCTTC.